One and the same sample provided the 2 T cell receptor beta chains below, sequenced in a study of blood T cell repertoires in COVID-19. This table comes from immunoSEQ multiplex PCR, and its TCRdb copy is limited to in-frame clones, with some not included. The sample includes 250,000 to 350,000 clones, 70% to 85% of them seen just once. Sequencing was carried out using peripheral blood. The receptors come from a human donor with COVID-19, enrolled during active disease. The donor label of this sample is uncertain.

In its sample, this clone was seen once. The chain joins TRBV28 to TRBJ1-6, with 9 nucleotides matching TRBD1. Germline CDR1 and CDR2: MDHEN and SYDVKM. V gave up 8 bases and J gave up 13 bases; unmatched junction bases: 15. The CDR3 runs 15 residues. The CDR3: CASEWTGASQGPLHF. The CDR3 DNA follows: TGTGCCAGCGAATGGACAGGGGCTTCGCAAGGGCCCCTCCACTTT.

V gene TRBV7-2 combines with J gene TRBJ2-7; TRBD2 matches 9 bases. V was pared by 5 bases and J by 2 bases, with 7 bases of the junction left unmatched. CDR1 and CDR2 from the germline V gene are SGHTA and FQGNSA. The CDR3 covers 15 residues. CDR3 bases: TGTGCCAGCAGCCAAGGGACTAGCAGAGCCTACGAGCAGTACTTC. As protein: CASSQGTSRAYEQYF.